These 23 T cell receptor beta chains originate from one sample sequenced in a study of T cells in Graves' hyperthyroidism and ophthalmopathy (dated by TCRdb to about 2019). The method behind the library was multiplex PCR. The data were produced on an Illumina HiSeq 2000. Amplification of TCR beta CDR3 regions was carried out from RNA transcripts. The TCR CDR3 was subjected to a first round of RT-PCR using the HTBI primer set and the Qiagen OneStep RT-PCR kit. The raw public data were reprocessed by TCRdb itself: fastp quality trimming at Q25, MiXCR clonotype calling, in-frame beta chains only. One record per CDR3 amino acid sequence lists the most common genes and DNA. This sample comprises roughly 500,000 distinct CDR3 sequences, roughly 50% of them detected only once. Around a fifth of the sample belongs to the ten largest clones. Material for sequencing was peripheral blood or thyroid tissue (not recorded which). Receptors originate from an adult woman with Graves' disease, either hyperthyroidism or ophthalmopathy (not recorded which).

The rearrangement links TRBV2 to TRBJ2-7; TRBD1 agrees at 7 bases. Germline CDR1 reads SNHLY; CDR2 reads FYNNEI. This CDR3 comprises 13 residues. J was trimmed by 7 bases and V by 4 bases; bases with no gene match: 7. The CDR3 region is CASSGQGTGEQYF. DNA of the CDR3: TGTGCCAGCAGTGGACAGGGCACCGGGGAGCAGTACTTC.

This chain connects TRBV10-3 to TRBJ2-2; 8 bases are shared with TRBD2. The germline CDR1 and CDR2 sequences are ENHRY and SYGVKD. V was clipped by 5 bases and J by 4 bases; unmatched bases: 9. This CDR3 is built from 16 residues. The CDR3 spells CAISPKRERSTGELFF. For the CDR3, the DNA is TGTGCCATCAGTCCAAAGCGGGAGAGGAGCACCGGGGAGCTGTTTTTT.

This clonotype was detected a few times. The chain combines TRBV4-2 with TRBJ2-7; D is ambiguous. Germline V gives CDR1 LGHNA, CDR2 YNFKEQ. V gave up 1 base and J gave up 5 bases, with 18 bases separating them. This CDR3 spans 16 amino acids. The CDR3 protein is CASSQGGDLNLHEQYF. CDR3 sequence (DNA): TGTGCCAGCAGCCAAGGGGGTGACCTAAACCTACACGAGCAGTACTTC.

The chain couples TRBV12-3 or TRBV12-4 to TRBJ1-6; D not resolved. V gave up 7 bases and J gave up 5 bases, with 12 bases separating them. The CDR3 sequence is 14 residues long. The CDR3 protein is CASTPGRNNSPLHF. CDR3 coding DNA: TGTGCCAGCACCCCGGGCCGAAATAATTCACCCCTCCACTTT.

The chain uses TRBV7-9 and TRBJ1-6; D is ambiguous. V lost 1 base to trimming and J lost 9 bases, with 7 bases between them. Looked up from germline, CDR1 is SEHNR and CDR2 is FQNEAQ (reference sequence). The CDR3 covers 13 residues. CDR3 in amino acids: CASSLGVASPLHF. CDR3 in DNA: TGTGCCAGCAGCTTAGGGGTGGCTTCACCCCTCCACTTT.

There are many counts of this clonotype. The chain has TRBV27 and TRBJ1-4; D call uncertain. V lost 5 bases to trimming and J lost 5 bases, with 18 bases between them. CDR3 size: 16 residues. CDR1 and CDR2 from the germline V gene are MNHEY and SMNVEV (reference sequence). The CDR3 is CASSPKRTVGNEKLFF. Written as DNA, the CDR3 is TGTGCCAGCAGTCCTAAGAGGACGGTGGGAAATGAAAAACTGTTTTTT.

This clonotype was seen ten or more times. The chain couples TRBV7-9 to TRBJ2-2; TRBD2 matches 9 bases. The CDR3 is made up of 19 amino acids. Unmatched junction bases numbered 11, after V lost 3 bases and J lost 0 bases. Germline assignment: CDR1 SEHNR and CDR2 FQNEAQ (reference sequence). Here the CDR3 DNA reads TGTGCCAGCAGCTTTGTGAGGCTAGCGGGGCTTCCGAACACCGGGGAGCTGTTTTTT. This translates into CASSFVRLAGLPNTGELFF.

The chain is built from TRBV2 and TRBJ2-7; 7 bases are shared with TRBD1. Trimming took 6 bases from V and 2 from J; bases not matched to a gene: 7. Germline loops: CDR1 SNHLY, CDR2 FYNNEI. This CDR3 region has 14 residues. CDR3 nucleotide sequence: TGTGCCAGCAGCTGGGGGACAGCTACCTACGAGCAGTACTTC. Its protein is CASSWGTATYEQYF.

The chain uses TRBV7-7 and TRBJ2-2, with D tentatively TRBD1 (5 bases). The CDR3 runs to 12 residues. CDR1 and CDR2 (germline): SSHAT, FNYEAQ (reference sequence). The CDR3 region has the DNA TGTGCTAAGGGGATCGGAACTGGGGAGCTGTTTTTT. Its translation: CAKGIGTGELFF.

The chain is built from TRBV12-3 or TRBV12-4 and TRBJ1-5, with D possibly being TRBD1 (5 bases). Trimming pared 8 bases from V and 14 bases from J, leaving 19 bases between. This CDR3 is 12 amino acids long. CDR3 protein: CASGPLTAPEHF. CDR3 nucleotides: TGTGCCAGCGGGCCCCTGACAGCGCCGGAGCATTTT.

This clonotype came up a few times. Because the CDR3 is missing its conserved closing phenylalanine or tryptophan, this is likely a read error. It is unclear where the CDR3 begins or ends on the DNA, so no DNA is shown, and the CDR3 is as TCRdb lists it. The rearrangement joins TRBV11-1 to TRBJ1-4. The germline V gene encodes CDR1 SGHAT and CDR2 FQDESV (reference sequence). The CDR3 spans 8 amino acids, including both terminal residues. CDR3 protein: CASSLGAS.

This rearrangement joins TRBV6-5 to TRBJ1-4, with unresolved D. The CDR3 consists of 13 residues. The V end was cut by 6 bases, the J end by 8 bases, with 13 bases between. The germline gives CDR1 MNHEY, CDR2 SVGAGI. The CDR3 is CASRRSSVEKLFF. CDR3 DNA: TGTGCCAGCAGACGATCCTCGGTAGAAAAACTGTTTTTT.

A single count supports this clonotype. The chain carries TRBV7-9 and TRBJ2-7, with D tentatively TRBD1 (6 bases). The CDR3 consists of 14 residues. Trimming cost V 8 bases and J 7 bases, with 21 bases left between them. The germline V gene encodes CDR1 SEHNR and CDR2 FQNEAQ (reference sequence). In DNA form, the CDR3 reads TGTGCCAGCTCACCAACCCAGGGCCAGGGGGAGCAGTACTTC. Translation: CASSPTQGQGEQYF.

On this clonotype itself: The DNA is omitted, as the CDR3 cannot be located on it reliably, and the CDR3 follows TCRdb's listing. The chain links TRBV11-2 to TRBJ2-5; the table's D call TRBD1 went unverified against the DNA. Per the germline V gene, CDR1 is SGHAT and CDR2 is FQNNGV. The CDR3 has 20 amino acids, counting both end residues. CDR3 sequence: CASGFYICSVLIRGRETQYF.

Many counts were recorded for this clonotype. CDR3 sequence: CASSMMFRETQYF. For the CDR3, the DNA is TGTGCCAGCAGCATGATGTTTCGAGAGACCCAGTACTTC. This rearrangement joins TRBV5-8 to TRBJ2-5; no definite D call. Trimming cost V 4 bases and J 4 bases, with 11 bases left between them. The CDR3 consists of 13 residues. Germline V lookup: CDR1 SGHTS, CDR2 YDEGEE.

There are many counts of this clonotype. The chain uses TRBV5-6 and TRBJ1-1; no reliable D call. Germline CDR1 and CDR2: SGHDT and YYEEEE. The germline V and J ends were trimmed by 0 bases and 5 bases, with 14 bases remaining between them. This CDR3 comprises 15 residues. In DNA form, the CDR3 reads TGTGCCAGCAGCTTGGCCGGGAGGTGGAGGACTGAAGCTTTCTTT. This translates into CASSLAGRWRTEAFF.

The chain links TRBV7-8 to TRBJ2-5, with 8 bases that match TRBD2. Germline CDR1 reads SGHVS; CDR2 reads FQNEAQ. The J segment lost 9 bases and the V segment lost 5 bases, leaving 17 bases of the junction unmatched. This CDR3 contains 16 residues. CDR3 loop: CASSPEGTSGPTAQYF. Written as DNA, the CDR3 is TGTGCCAGCAGCCCCGAGGGCACTAGCGGCCCTACGGCCCAGTACTTC.

The rearrangement links TRBV9 to TRBJ1-2, with 10 bases matching TRBD1. This CDR3 contains 15 residues. The J segment lost 4 bases and the V segment lost 3 bases, leaving 6 bases of the junction unmatched. The germline gives CDR1 SGDLS, CDR2 YYNGEE. CDR3 in amino acids: CASSAGTGVGYGYTF. The CDR3 DNA reads TGTGCCAGCAGCGCCGGGACAGGGGTGGGCTATGGCTACACCTTC.

This clonotype was recorded a few times. The chain carries TRBV20-1 and TRBJ2-3; D is possibly TRBD2 (5 bases). Germline V gene sequence: CDR1 DFQATT, CDR2 SNEGSKA (reference sequence). The CDR3 runs to 13 residues. V was pared by 2 bases and J by 1 base, with 7 bases between. The CDR3 DNA reads TGCAGTGCTAGAAGGACTGGCACAGATACGCAGTATTTT. Its protein product is CSARRTGTDTQYF.

There are many counts of this clonotype. The chain is built from TRBV9 and TRBJ1-2; D might be TRBD1 (5 bases). Between the trimmed V and J ends, which lost 3 bases and 5 bases, there was a span of 14 bases. This CDR3 contains 14 residues. Germline V lookup: CDR1 SGDLS, CDR2 YYNGEE. CDR3 nucleotides: TGTGCCAGCAGCGAGGACGGGGGTAGATATGGCTACACCTTC. Its translation is CASSEDGGRYGYTF.

The rearrangement links TRBV11-2 to TRBJ1-1, with 9 bases matching TRBD1. Germline trimming cut 5 bases from V and 6 bases from J; bases unmatched to any gene: 1. The CDR3 runs 12 residues. Germline assignment: CDR1 SGHAT and CDR2 FQNNGV. Written as DNA, the CDR3 is TGTGCCAGCAGCGGGACAGGGCCTGAAGCTTTCTTT. Residues: CASSGTGPEAFF.

The chain is built from TRBV12-3 or TRBV12-4 and TRBJ2-5; a possible D gene is TRBD1 (5 bases). Deletions cut 7 bases from V and 0 bases from J, with 15 bases between. CDR3 length equals 15 residues. CDR3 loop: CASKQGDRDQETQYF. The CDR3 DNA reads as TGTGCCAGCAAACAAGGGGATAGGGACCAAGAGACCCAGTACTTC.

This clonotype was detected once. The chain joins TRBV20-1 to TRBJ2-5, with a weak D call TRBD1 (5 bases). The CDR3 is 14 amino acids. Germline CDR1 reads DFQATT; CDR2 reads SNEGSKA (reference sequence). V lost 3 bases, J lost 5 bases, and 16 bases lay in between. CDR3 nucleotides: TGCAGTGCTAGGAACCAGGGCTTGAGGGAGACCCAGTACTTC. Translation gives CSARNQGLRETQYF.